This T cell receptor (beta chain) is from a study of memory CD4+ T cells and cytomegalovirus serostatus. Study-level information: This sample comes from healthy Belgian adults, about nine CMV seropositive, about 25 seronegative.

In the original analysis: After removing out-of-frame reads, approximately 2.2 million distinct TCRbeta sequences remained. Clones were sequenced by immunoSEQ multiplex PCR, and TCRdb holds only the in-frame ones, with some missing. V and J calls and clone size are those listed in that table; D and trimming were worked out from the DNA. The profile shows approximately 46,000 clones, more than 60% of them singletons. Single viable CD3+CD4+CD8-CD45RO+ cells were sorted as the memory CD4+ T cells. Donors' CMV status reflects serum IgG against pp150, pp28, p38, p52. V was clipped by 1 base and J by 0 bases, with 13 bases between them. Germline assignment: CDR1 MNHNS and CDR2 SASEGT. The length of the CDR3 is 16 residues. Comments on this clone: Its antigen is unknown.

Notes on the study in general: About two fifths of the roughly 150 known CMV-associated TCRbeta sequences appeared in CD4+ memory.

This chain joins TRBV6-1 and TRBJ2-7; D could derive from TRBD1 or TRBD2 (6 bases each). The clonotype was recovered from an adult in good health and CMV-seronegative. Sequenced: memory CD4+ T cells from blood. CDR3 coding DNA: TGTGCCAGCAGTGAAGTAGGGGGGTTAAGCTCCTACGAGCAGTACTTC. This gives the protein CASSEVGGLSSYEQYF.